Sequencing of this TCR beta chain was carried out in a study of blood T cell repertoires in COVID-19. Study details: The United States, Italy and Spain were the sources of the acute and convalescent COVID-19 samples. Nucleic acid was either cDNA or gDNA, and it came from T cells, B-cell-depleted T cells, or PBMCs.

Remarks on this clone: One end of the junction varies from germline; a read error may be responsible.

As handled by the study authors: Amplification from reference gene primers served as the basis for estimated nucleated cell counts. The assay was immunoSEQ multiplex PCR, and TCRdb's table has in-frame clones only and misses some. V and J calls and clone size are those listed in that table; D and trimming were worked out from the DNA. The sample lists about 100,000 clones; about 77% were seen once. Germline values: CDR1 LNHDA, CDR2 SQIVND (reference sequence). CDR3 length: 15 amino acids. The sequence derives from a man aged 70-80 years with active or convalescent COVID-19. Sequencing was done on a sample of peripheral blood. The V gene is TRBV19, the J gene TRBJ1-5; 9 bases are a match to TRBD1. CDR3 loop: CASSIGQGRGQPQHF. The DNA of the CDR3 is TGTGCCAGTAGCATAGGACAGGGGAGGGGTCAGCCCCAGCATTTT. The variable domain in full, with the rest retrieved from reference TRBV19 and TRBJ1-5, is DGGITQSPKYLFRKEGQNVTLSCEQNLNHDAMYWYRQDPGQGLRLIYYSQIVNDFQKGDIAEGYSVSREKKESFPLTVTSAQKNPTAFYLCASSIGQGRGQPQHFGDGTRLSIL.